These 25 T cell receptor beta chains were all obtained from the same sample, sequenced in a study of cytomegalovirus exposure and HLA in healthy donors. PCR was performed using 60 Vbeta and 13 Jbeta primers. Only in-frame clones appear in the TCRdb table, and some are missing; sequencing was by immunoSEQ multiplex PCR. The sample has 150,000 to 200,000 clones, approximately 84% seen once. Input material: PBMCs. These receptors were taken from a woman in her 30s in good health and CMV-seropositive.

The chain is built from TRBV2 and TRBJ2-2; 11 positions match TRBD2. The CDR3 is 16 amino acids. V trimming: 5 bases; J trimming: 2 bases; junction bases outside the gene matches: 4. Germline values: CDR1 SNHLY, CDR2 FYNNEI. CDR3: CASSPTSGRNTGELFF. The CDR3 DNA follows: TGTGCCAGCAGTCCTACTAGCGGGAGAAACACCGGGGAGCTGTTTTTT.

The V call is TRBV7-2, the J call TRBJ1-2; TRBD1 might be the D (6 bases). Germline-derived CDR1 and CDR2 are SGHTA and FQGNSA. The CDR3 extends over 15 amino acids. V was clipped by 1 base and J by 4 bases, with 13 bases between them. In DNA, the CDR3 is TGTGCCAGCAGCTTAGGTGGGGGCGTGATCTATGGCTACACCTTC. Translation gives CASSLGGGVIYGYTF.

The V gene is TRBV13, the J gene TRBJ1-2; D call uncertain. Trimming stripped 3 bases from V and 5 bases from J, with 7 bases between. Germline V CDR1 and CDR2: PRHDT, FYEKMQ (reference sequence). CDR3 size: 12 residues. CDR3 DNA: TGTGCCAGCAGCTTTCGGGAGTATGGCTACACCTTC. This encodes CASSFREYGYTF.

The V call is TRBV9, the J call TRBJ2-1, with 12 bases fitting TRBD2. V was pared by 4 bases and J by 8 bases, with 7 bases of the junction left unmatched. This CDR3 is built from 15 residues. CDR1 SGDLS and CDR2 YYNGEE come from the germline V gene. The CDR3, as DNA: TGTGCCAGCAGCTATCCTAGCGGGGGGGGATATGAGCAGTTCTTC. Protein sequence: CASSYPSGGGYEQFF. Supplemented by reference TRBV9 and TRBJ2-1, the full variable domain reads DSGVTQTPKHLITATGQRVTLRCSPRSGDLSVYWYQQSLDQGLQFLIQYYNGEERAKGNILERFSAQQFPDLHSELNLSSLELGDSALYFCASSYPSGGGYEQFFGPGTRLTVL.

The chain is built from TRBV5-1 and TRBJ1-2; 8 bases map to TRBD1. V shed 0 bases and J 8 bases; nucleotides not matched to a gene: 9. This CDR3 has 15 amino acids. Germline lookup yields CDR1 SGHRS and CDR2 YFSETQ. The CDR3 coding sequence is TGCGCCAGCAGCTTGGCGGACAGGGATAGTGGAGGCTACACCTTC. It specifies CASSLADRDSGGYTF.

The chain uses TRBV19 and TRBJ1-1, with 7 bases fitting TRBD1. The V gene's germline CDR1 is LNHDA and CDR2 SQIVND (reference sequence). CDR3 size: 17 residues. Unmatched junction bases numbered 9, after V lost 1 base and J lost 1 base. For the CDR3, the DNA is TGTGCCAGTAGTATAGGGGCAGGGGGTACACCGAACACTGAAGCTTTCTTT. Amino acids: CASSIGAGGTPNTEAFF.

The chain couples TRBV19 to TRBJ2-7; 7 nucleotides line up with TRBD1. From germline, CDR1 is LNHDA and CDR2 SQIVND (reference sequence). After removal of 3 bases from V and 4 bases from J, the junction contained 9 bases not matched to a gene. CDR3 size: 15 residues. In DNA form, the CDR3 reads TGTGCCAGTAGTATCCAAGGGGGCGAAATATACGAGCAGTACTTC. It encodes CASSIQGGEIYEQYF. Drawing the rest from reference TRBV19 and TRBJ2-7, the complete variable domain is DGGITQSPKYLFRKEGQNVTLSCEQNLNHDAMYWYRQDPGQGLRLIYYSQIVNDFQKGDIAEGYSVSREKKESFPLTVTSAQKNPTAFYLCASSIQGGEIYEQYFGPGTRLTVT.

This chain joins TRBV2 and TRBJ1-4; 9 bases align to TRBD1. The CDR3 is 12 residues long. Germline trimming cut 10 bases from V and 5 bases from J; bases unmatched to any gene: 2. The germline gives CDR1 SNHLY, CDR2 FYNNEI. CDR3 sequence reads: CAKGQGNEKLFF. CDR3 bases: TGTGCCAAGGGACAGGGAAATGAAAAACTGTTTTTT.

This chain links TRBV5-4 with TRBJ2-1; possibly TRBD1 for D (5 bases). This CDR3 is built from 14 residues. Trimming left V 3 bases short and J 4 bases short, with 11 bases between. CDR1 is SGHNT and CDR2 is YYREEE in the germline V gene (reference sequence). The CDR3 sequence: CASSSGATYNEQFF. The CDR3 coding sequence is TGTGCCAGCAGCTCTGGGGCAACTTACAATGAGCAGTTCTTC. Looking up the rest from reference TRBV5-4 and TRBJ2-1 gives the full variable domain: ETGVTQSPTHLIKTRGQQVTLRCSSQSGHNTVSWYQQALGQGPQFIFQYYREEENGRGNFPPRFSGLQFPNYSSELNVNALELDDSALYLCASSSGATYNEQFFGPGTRLTVL.

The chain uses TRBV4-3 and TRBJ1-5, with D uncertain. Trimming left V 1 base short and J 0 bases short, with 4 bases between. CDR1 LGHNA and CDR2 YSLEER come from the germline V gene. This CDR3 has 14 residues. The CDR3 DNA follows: TGCGCCAGCAGCCAAGCAGTTAGCAATCAGCCCCAGCATTTT. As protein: CASSQAVSNQPQHF.

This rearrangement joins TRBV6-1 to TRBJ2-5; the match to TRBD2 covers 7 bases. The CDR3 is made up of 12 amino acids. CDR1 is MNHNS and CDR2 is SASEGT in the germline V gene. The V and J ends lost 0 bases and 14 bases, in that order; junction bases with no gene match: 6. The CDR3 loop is CASSEARGLVYF. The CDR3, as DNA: TGTGCCAGCAGTGAAGCGCGTGGACTAGTCTACTTC.

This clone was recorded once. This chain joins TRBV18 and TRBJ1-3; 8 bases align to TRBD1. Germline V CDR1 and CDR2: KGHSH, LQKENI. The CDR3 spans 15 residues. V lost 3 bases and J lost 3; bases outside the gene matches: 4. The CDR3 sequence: CASSPRTGGGNTIYF. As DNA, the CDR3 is TGTGCCAGCTCACCGCGAACAGGGGGTGGAAACACCATATATTTT. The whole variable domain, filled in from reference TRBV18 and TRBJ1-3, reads NAGVMQNPRHLVRRRGQEARLRCSPMKGHSHVYWYRQLPEEGLKFMVYLQKENIIDESGMPKERFSAEFPKEGPSILRIQQVVRGDSAAYFCASSPRTGGGNTIYFGEGSWLTVV.

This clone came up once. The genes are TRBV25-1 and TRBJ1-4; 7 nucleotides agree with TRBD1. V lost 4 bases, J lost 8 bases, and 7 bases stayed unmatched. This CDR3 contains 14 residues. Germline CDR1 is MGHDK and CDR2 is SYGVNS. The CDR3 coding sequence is TGTGCCAGCAGTGGAAGGGGGCGCTGGGAAAAACTGTTTTTT. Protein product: CASSGRGRWEKLFF. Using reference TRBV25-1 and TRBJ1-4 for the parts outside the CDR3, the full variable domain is EADIYQTPRYLVIGTGKKITLECSQTMGHDKMYWYQQDPGMELHLIHYSYGVNSTEKGDLSSESTVSRIRTEHFPLTLESARPSHTSQYLCASSGRGRWEKLFFGSGTQLSVL.

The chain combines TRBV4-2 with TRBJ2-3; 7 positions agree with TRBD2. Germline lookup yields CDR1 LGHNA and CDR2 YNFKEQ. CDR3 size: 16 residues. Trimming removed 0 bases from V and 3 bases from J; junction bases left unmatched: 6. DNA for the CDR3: TGTGCCAGCAGCCAAGAATTACTAGCGTGGACAGATACGCAGTATTTT. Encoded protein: CASSQELLAWTDTQYF.

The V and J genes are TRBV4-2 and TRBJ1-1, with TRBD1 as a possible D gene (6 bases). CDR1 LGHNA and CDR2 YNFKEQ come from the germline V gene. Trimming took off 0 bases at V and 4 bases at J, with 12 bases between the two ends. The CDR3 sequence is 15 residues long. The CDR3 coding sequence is TGTGCCAGCAGCCAAGATACAGGGTGGGGCACTGAAGCTTTCTTT. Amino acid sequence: CASSQDTGWGTEAFF.

CDR3 protein: CASSPDRDWNTEAFF. In nucleotides, the CDR3 is TGTGCCAGCTCACCCGACAGGGACTGGAACACTGAAGCTTTCTTT. This sequence joins TRBV18 and TRBJ1-1; 7 bases are a match to TRBD1. The CDR3 consists of 15 residues. The germline CDR1 and CDR2 sequences are KGHSH and LQKENI. The trim removed 3 bases at V and 1 base at J, leaving 5 bases unmatched.

CDR3 DNA sequence: TGTGCCAGCAGCGGACAGGGTGGCACTGAAGCTTTCTTT. This encodes CASSGQGGTEAFF. The chain employs TRBV5-4 and TRBJ1-1; the match to TRBD1 covers 8 bases. CDR1 SGHNT and CDR2 YYREEE come from the germline V gene (reference sequence). J lost 4 bases, V lost 4 bases, and 3 bases had no gene match. This CDR3 is built from 13 residues.

This chain's CDR3 is CASSKDTGTSGYNEQFF. CDR3 DNA sequence: TGTGCCAGCAGCAAAGATACCGGGACTAGCGGGTACAATGAGCAGTTCTTC. The J gene is TRBJ2-1, the V gene TRBV21-1; the listed D gene, TRBD2, was not tested against the DNA. TRBV21-1 is flagged as a pseudogene. CDR3 length equals 17 residues.

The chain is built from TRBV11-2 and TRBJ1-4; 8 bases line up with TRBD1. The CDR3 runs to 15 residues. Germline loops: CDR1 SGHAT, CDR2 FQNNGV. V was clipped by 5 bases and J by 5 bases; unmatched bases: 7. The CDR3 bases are TGTGCCAGCAGCGACTGGGGACAGGACAATGAAAAACTGTTTTTT. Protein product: CASSDWGQDNEKLFF.

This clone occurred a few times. CDR3 loop: CASSLKTGIQPQHF. The CDR3 bases are TGTGCCAGCAGTTTAAAAACCGGGATTCAGCCCCAGCATTTT. V usage is TRBV28 and J usage is TRBJ1-5; D is ambiguous. The ends were cut back, 2 bases at V and 6 bases at J, with 11 bases in the middle. CDR1 MDHEN and CDR2 SYDVKM come from the germline V gene. CDR3 length: 14 residues.

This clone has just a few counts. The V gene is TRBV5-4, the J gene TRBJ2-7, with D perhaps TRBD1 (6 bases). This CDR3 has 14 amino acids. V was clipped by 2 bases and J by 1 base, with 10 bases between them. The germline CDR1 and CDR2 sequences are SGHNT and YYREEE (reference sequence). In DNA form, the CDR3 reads TGTGCCAGCAGCTTAGACAGGACATCCTACGAGCAGTACTTC. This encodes CASSLDRTSYEQYF.

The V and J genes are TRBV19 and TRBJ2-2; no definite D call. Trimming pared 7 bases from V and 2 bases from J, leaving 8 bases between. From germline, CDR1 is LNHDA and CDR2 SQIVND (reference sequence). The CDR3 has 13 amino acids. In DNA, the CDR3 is TGTGCCAGTATGAGGTCCAACACCGGGGAGCTGTTTTTT. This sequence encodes CASMRSNTGELFF.

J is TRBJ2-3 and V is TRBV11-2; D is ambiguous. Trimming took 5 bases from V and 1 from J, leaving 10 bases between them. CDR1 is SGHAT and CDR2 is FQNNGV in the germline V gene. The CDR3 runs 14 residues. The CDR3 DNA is TGTGCCAGCAGCCCGATGCTAGGCACAGATACGCAGTATTTT. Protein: CASSPMLGTDTQYF. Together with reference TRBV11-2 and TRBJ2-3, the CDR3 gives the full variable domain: EAGVAQSPRYKIIEKRQSVAFWCNPISGHATLYWYQQILGQGPKLLIQFQNNGVVDDSQLPKDRFSAERLKGVDSTLKIQPAKLEDSAVYLCASSPMLGTDTQYFGPGTRLTVL.

The CDR3 sequence is CASTGRGTEAFF. The CDR3 coding sequence is TGTGCCAGCACTGGCCGAGGAACTGAAGCTTTCTTT. The chain is built from TRBV27 and TRBJ1-1; D gene ambiguous. The V and J ends lost 7 bases and 5 bases respectively, with 11 bases between them. Germline-derived CDR1 and CDR2 are MNHEY and SMNVEV (reference sequence). The CDR3 is made up of 12 amino acids.

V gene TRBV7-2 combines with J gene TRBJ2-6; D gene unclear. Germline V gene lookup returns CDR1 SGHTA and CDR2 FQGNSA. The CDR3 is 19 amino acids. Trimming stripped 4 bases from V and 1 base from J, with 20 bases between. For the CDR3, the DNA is TGTGCCAGCAGCTCCCCGATAGGAGAAGCCCTGTCTGGGGCCAACGTCCTGACTTTC. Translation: CASSSPIGEALSGANVLTF.